Listed below are T cell receptor beta chains from one sample, sequenced in a study of cytomegalovirus exposure and HLA in healthy donors. Sequencing was performed with immunoSEQ multiplex PCR; in TCRdb, only in-frame clones are kept and a portion is missing. The sample has 140,000 or so clones, just over 90% seen once; the top ten hold about 0.64%. The source material was PBMCs. These receptors all come from a man younger than 35 in good health and CMV-seronegative. CDR3s include the opening cysteine and the closing phenylalanine or tryptophan. A D gene is named only where the DNA matches it firmly. Rows give clone size only sometimes, using once, few, many, or a class for an expanded clone.

>TRBJ1-5|-|-|18|TRBV27
TGTGCCAGCAGACTGGTGGGCCAGATCGACAGTAGCAATCAGCCCCAGCATTTT
CASRLVGQIDSSNQPQHF
>TRBJ1-6|-|once|19|TRBV11-3
TGTGCCAGCAGCTTAAGAACCGAGCGACAGGAGCCCTATAATTCACCCCTCCACTTT
CASSLRTERQEPYNSPLHF
>TRBJ2-2|TRBD2|-|16|TRBV4-2
TGTGCCAGCAGCCCATCAGGCGGGGGGAGTTCCGGGGAGCTGTTTTTT
CASSPSGGGSSGELFF
>TRBJ2-7|-|-|15|TRBV5-1
TGCGCCAGCAGCGTCATTGGGGAGGCTGCTGGCGAGCAGTATTTC
CASSVIGEAAGEQYF
>TRBJ2-4|-|-|13|TRBV2
TGTGCCAGCAGTGAGGGGCTGATAAACATTCAGTACTTC
CASSEGLINIQYF
>TRBJ2-3|-|-|12|TRBV19
TGTGCCAGTAGTCCCTCGACAGATACGCAGTATTTT
CASSPSTDTQYF
>TRBJ2-1|TRBD1|-|15|TRBV11-2
TGTGCCAGCAGCGCAGACAGGGGGGTCTACAATGAGCAGTTCTTC
CASSADRGVYNEQFF
>TRBJ2-3|TRBD2|-|16|TRBV18
TGTGCCAGCTCACCACTACTAGCGGGAGATGCAGATACGCAGTATTTT
CASSPLLAGDADTQYF
>TRBJ2-6|-|-|16|TRBV6-5
TGTGCCAGCAGTTACGGGCAGTCCTCTGGGGCCAACGTCCTGACTTTC
CASSYGQSSGANVLTF
>TRBJ2-1|TRBD2|-|16|TRBV11-2
TGTGCCAGCAGTTGGTACGGGACTAGCAGGTACAATGAGCAGTTCTTC
CASSWYGTSRYNEQFF
>TRBJ1-5|-|few|13|TRBV27
TGTGCCAGCAGTTTGAGGGGGTATCAGCCCCAGCATTTT
CASSLRGYQPQHF
>TRBJ1-2|-|few|16|TRBV2
TGTGCCAGCAGGAATCAGGGCGCTCAAGGACACTATGGCTACACCTTC
CASRNQGAQGHYGYTF
>TRBJ2-1|TRBD1|-|13|TRBV29-1
TGCAGCGCCTCGACAGGGAATTACAATGAGCAGTTCTTC
CSASTGNYNEQFF
>TRBJ2-1|TRBD2|-|15|TRBV6-5
TGTGCCAGCAGTTACTGGCAGGGCGGGAGCGATGAGCAGTTCTTC
CASSYWQGGSDEQFF
>TRBJ1-2|-|-|14|TRBV18
TGTGCCAGCTCATCGGCCGGCGACAGGAGAAAAACCGACTTC
CASSSAGDRRKTDF
>TRBJ2-3|-|-|14|TRBV5-1
TGCGCCAGCAGCTCCAGAATCATTGAAGATACGCAGTATTTT
CASSSRIIEDTQYF